This T cell receptor beta chain was sequenced in a study of regulatory T cells in long-lasting Graves disease. The study's findings and limits: The TCR repertoire of persistent Graves' patients was less diverse than that of newly diagnosed ones.

In building TCR beta libraries, iRepertoire HTBI primers were used together with Arm-PCR of CDR3 regions. TCRdb reprocessed the multiplex PCR reads via MiXCR and lists one record per CDR3 protein. The table records approximately 440,000 distinct CDR3 sequences, roughly 16% of them present only once. There are many counts of this clonotype. Its antigen is still unknown. There are 14 residues in the CDR3. Germline assignment: CDR1 DFQATT and CDR2 SNEGSKA (reference sequence). V shed 6 bases and J 4 bases; nucleotides not matched to a gene: 7. Documented time point: newly diagnosed GD, antithyroid drugs for less than 3 months. RNA isolated from PBMCs was used to make the TCR library. This same sample was also part of a study on T cells in Graves' hyperthyroidism and ophthalmopathy.

The TCR was taken from a man aged 35 to 55 with Graves disease. The V gene is TRBV20-1, the J gene TRBJ2-1; 9 positions match TRBD2. The sample was peripheral blood mononuclear cells (PBMCs), taken at new diagnosis, from a patient treated with antithyroid drugs. The CDR3 here is CSAQREEIYNEQFF. The CDR3, as DNA: TGCAGTGCGCAGCGGGAGGAGATATACAATGAGCAGTTCTTC.